This T cell receptor (beta chain) was captured by sequencing in a study of shared clonotypes between healthy human individuals. The assay was immunoSEQ multiplex PCR, and TCRdb's table has in-frame clones only and misses some. The table includes under 600,000 clones, about 96% detected once. There are 18 residues in the CDR3. Germline loops: CDR1 SNHLY, CDR2 FYNNEI. After removal of 6 bases from V and 1 base from J, the junction contained 8 bases not matched to a gene. A CD45RA-negative memory subset and a CD45RA+ naive subset were separated from the CD4+ cells. The sequenced sample consisted of naive CD4+ T cells sorted from blood. The sample's subset: CD45RA+ positively selected. The sequence came from a woman in her 30s in good health. The V gene is TRBV2, the J gene TRBJ2-3, with 15 bases matching TRBD2. The CDR3 nucleotides are TGTGCCAGCAGGAGGACTAGCGGGAGGGTCCCGGGCACAGATACGCAGTATTTT. Protein: CASRRTSGRVPGTDTQYF.